This record looks at one TCR beta chain sequence and its context. No antigen is known for it. A second PCR of 7 to 11 cycles used a sample-barcoded 5' primer and a J-beta primer mix. Samples each returned at least 3 million CDR3-containing paired-end reads. TCRdb reprocessed the 5' RACE reads with MiXCR, giving one entry per CDR3 protein. The repertoire consists of fewer than 2,000,000 distinct CDR3 sequences, with about 35% occurring once and the leading ten covering around 10%. Between the trimmed V and J ends, which lost 6 bases and 5 bases, there was a span of 14 bases. Germline V gene lookup returns CDR1 MNHEY and CDR2 SVGEGT. The length of the CDR3 is 14 residues. These data come from a study of blood T cells in healthy people across ages. General study results and limits: Among long-lived donors, naive CD4+ cells were more numerous and diversity higher than in aged donors. Per million T cells, TCR beta diversity dropped roughly linearly as age increased.

Per sample, at least 5.5 micrograms of total RNA were extracted. This sequence was found in a woman in her 30s in good health. This rearrangement joins TRBV6-2 or TRBV6-3 to TRBJ1-5; D is possibly TRBD1 (5 bases). Sequencing used blood. The CDR3 nucleotides read TGTGCCAGCAGGCCAAGGGGTAGGGATCAGCCCCAGCATTTT. This translates into CASRPRGRDQPQHF.